The 8 T cell receptor beta chains presented below share a single source sample, sequenced in a study of regulatory T cells in long-lasting Graves disease (dated by TCRdb to the early 2020s). Library preparation used multiplex PCR. These reads were obtained on an Illumina HiSeq 4000. TCR beta libraries were built with iRepertoire HTBI primers and Arm-PCR amplification of CDR3 regions. The raw public reads went through TCRdb reprocessing: fastp at Q25, MiXCR clone calling, in-frame beta chains kept. Every entry covers one CDR3 protein and lists the most common genes and DNA from its rows. The sample table holds 680,000 or so distinct CDR3 sequences, of which approximately 15% were seen once. Of the sample, 18% is held by the ten largest clones. Interpreted using the paper, the time point label stands for: newly diagnosed GD, antithyroid drugs for less than 3 months. For both TCR sequencing and RNA sequencing, RNA was extracted from PBMCs in TRIzol.

These records were also assigned to another study, of T cells in Graves' hyperthyroidism and ophthalmopathy.

This specimen was peripheral blood mononuclear cells (PBMCs), taken at new diagnosis, from a patient treated with antithyroid drugs. Every receptor here comes from a woman aged 25 to 39 with Graves disease. Donor details come from another sample of the same person, matched by shared clones.

The gene calls are TRBV7-2 and TRBJ1-5; D uncertain. CDR1 and CDR2 from the germline V gene are SGHTA and FQGNSA. CDR3 size: 14 residues. V gave up 5 bases and J gave up 5 bases, with 13 bases separating them. In DNA, the CDR3 is TGTGCCAGCAGCCTCCGAGGTTCATATCAGCCCCAGCATTTT. Amino acid sequence: CASSLRGSYQPQHF.

The chain couples TRBV27 to TRBJ2-1; 14 positions match TRBD2. In germline, CDR1 is MNHEY, CDR2 SMNVEV (reference sequence). Germline trimming cut 6 bases from V and 8 bases from J; bases unmatched to any gene: 6. The CDR3 loop spans 15 amino acids. CDR3 loop: CASRRLAGGFHEQFF. The CDR3 DNA reads as TGTGCCAGCAGGAGACTAGCGGGAGGGTTCCATGAGCAGTTCTTC.

Of note for this clonotype: A much larger clone lies a single base off, so this may be a read error. V is TRBV28 and J is TRBJ2-7; D may be TRBD1 (6 bases). The germline V gene has CDR1 MDHEN and CDR2 SYDVKM. The CDR3 is 12 residues long. Trimming stripped 8 bases from V and 2 bases from J, with 10 bases between. The CDR3 reads CASPGHTYEQYF. DNA of the CDR3: TGTGCCAGCCCGGGACATACCTACGAGCAGTACTTC.

In this sample, this clonotype turned up a few times. This chain links TRBV12-3 or TRBV12-4 with TRBJ2-1; 9 bases fit TRBD2. V gave up 2 bases and J gave up 0 bases; unmatched junction bases: 20. The CDR3 runs to 22 residues. This CDR3 reads CASSLTWTYSFGLAYSYNEQFF. CDR3 sequence (DNA): TGTGCCAGCAGTTTAACTTGGACATACAGTTTCGGACTAGCGTACTCCTACAATGAGCAGTTCTTC.

The chain couples TRBV5-1 to TRBJ2-1; D unclear. The CDR3 runs to 12 residues. CDR1 is SGHRS, CDR2 YFSETQ, per germline. V was pared by 0 bases and J by 10 bases, with 8 bases between. The chain's CDR3 is CASSLGVSEQFF. As DNA, the CDR3 is TGCGCCAGCAGCTTGGGTGTGAGCGAGCAGTTCTTC.

This clonotype was picked up a small number of times. The chain employs TRBV24-1 and TRBJ2-3; D remains unclear. Germline V gene data show CDR1 as KGHDR and CDR2 as SFDVKD. The CDR3 length is 13 residues. Trimming removed 6 bases at V and 2 bases at J, with 8 bases between. The CDR3 loop is CATSNPFTDTQYF. The CDR3 DNA is TGTGCCACCAGTAACCCTTTCACAGATACGCAGTATTTT.

This clonotype was detected many times. The chain uses TRBV28 and TRBJ1-1; 7 nucleotides align to TRBD1. The CDR3 loop spans 13 amino acids. Germline V gene sequence: CDR1 MDHEN, CDR2 SYDVKM. Trimming removed 6 bases from V and 4 bases from J; junction bases left unmatched: 5. The CDR3 DNA sequence: TGTGCCAGCAGGTCGACAGGGTTCACTGAAGCTTTCTTT. Translation gives CASRSTGFTEAFF.

There are many counts of this clonotype. The chain recombines TRBV27 with TRBJ1-5; D is ambiguous. The CDR3 spans 14 residues. Germline CDR1 and CDR2: MNHEY and SMNVEV (reference sequence). Between the trimmed V and J ends, which lost 0 bases and 7 bases, there was a span of 10 bases. The CDR3 bases are TGTGCCAGCAGTTTATCAGGGCTGCACCAGCCCCAGCATTTT. Translating it yields CASSLSGLHQPQHF.